This T cell receptor (beta chain) was sequenced during a study of beta chain features in type 1 diabetes. About the study: Examination covered some 99,000,000 sorted cells spanning all samples.

Expressed TCRB transcripts were sequenced after all isolated RNA was converted to cDNA. Assay: immunoSEQ multiplex PCR; the TCRdb copy retains only in-frame clones and omits some. This sample has about 170,000 clones; approximately 7.8% occur once, and the top ten carry 0.94%. A CD45RO/CCR7/CD25/CD127/CD95/CD27 panel sorted naive, central memory, regulatory and stem cell-like memory CD4+ cells. V was trimmed by 5 bases and J by 5 bases, leaving 9 bases between them. The CDR3 has 12 amino acids. Per germline, CDR1 MNHEY and CDR2 SVGAGI. Overall study findings and caveats: Whether TCRB rearrangement is influenced by HLA type went unresolved here. Fewer junction insertions and more nucleotide deletions appeared in type 1 diabetes patients. All four CD4+ subsets from Type 1 diabetes patients carried moderately but significantly shorter TCRB CDR3s.

Regarding this clone: Its antigen is unknown.

The sequencing input was central memory CD4+ T cells from blood. The receptor was derived from a woman aged 40 to 50 with type 1 diabetes. The chain employs TRBV6-5 and TRBJ2-5; D is perhaps TRBD1 (5 bases). As DNA, the CDR3 is TGTGCCAGCAGTCCAAACAGGGAGACCCAGTACTTC. Translating it yields CASSPNRETQYF.